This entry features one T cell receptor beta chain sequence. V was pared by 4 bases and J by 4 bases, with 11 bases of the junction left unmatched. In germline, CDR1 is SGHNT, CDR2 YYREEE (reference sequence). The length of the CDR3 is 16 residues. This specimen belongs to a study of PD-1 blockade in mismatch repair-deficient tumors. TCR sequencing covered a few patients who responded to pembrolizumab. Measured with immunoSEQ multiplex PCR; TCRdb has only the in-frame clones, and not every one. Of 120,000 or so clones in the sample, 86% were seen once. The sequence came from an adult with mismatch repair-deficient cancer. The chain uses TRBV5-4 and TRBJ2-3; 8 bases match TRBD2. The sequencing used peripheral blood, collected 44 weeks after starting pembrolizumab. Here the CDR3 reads CASSTLRTSSADTQYF. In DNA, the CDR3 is TGTGCCAGCAGCACCTTGCGGACTAGCTCCGCAGATACGCAGTATTTT.